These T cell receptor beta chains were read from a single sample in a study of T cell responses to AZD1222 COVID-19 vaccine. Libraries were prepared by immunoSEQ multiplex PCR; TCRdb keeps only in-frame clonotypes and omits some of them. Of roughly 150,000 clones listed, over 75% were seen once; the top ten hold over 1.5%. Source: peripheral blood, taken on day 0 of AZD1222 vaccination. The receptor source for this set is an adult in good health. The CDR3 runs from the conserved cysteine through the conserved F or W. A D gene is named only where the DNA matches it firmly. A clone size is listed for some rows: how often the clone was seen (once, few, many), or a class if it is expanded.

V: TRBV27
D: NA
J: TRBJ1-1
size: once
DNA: TGTGCCAGCAGTTATGGGGGCAACACTGAAGCTTTCTTT
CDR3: CASSYGGNTEAFF

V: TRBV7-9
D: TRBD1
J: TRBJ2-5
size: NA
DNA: TGTGCCAGCAGCTTAGAGGACAGGAGGGAGACCCAGTACTTC
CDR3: CASSLEDRRETQYF

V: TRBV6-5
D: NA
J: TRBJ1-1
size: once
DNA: TGTGCCAGCAGAGAGACAATGAACACTGAAGCTTTCTTT
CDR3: CASRETMNTEAFF

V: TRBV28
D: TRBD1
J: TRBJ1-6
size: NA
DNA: TGTGCCAGCAGTCCTACAGGGGCTATGAATTCACCCCTCCACTTT
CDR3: CASSPTGAMNSPLHF

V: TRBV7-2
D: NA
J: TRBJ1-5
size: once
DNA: TGTGCCAGCAGCTTAGGGGGCCTATATAGCAATCAGCCCCAGCATTTT
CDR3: CASSLGGLYSNQPQHF

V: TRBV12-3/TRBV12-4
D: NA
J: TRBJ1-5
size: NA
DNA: TGTGCCAGCAGGGATAGCAATCAGCCCCAGCATTTT
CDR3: CASRDSNQPQHF

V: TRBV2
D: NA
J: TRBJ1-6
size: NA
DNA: TGTGCCAGCAGTGAACGGAGTGGTAGTTCACCCCTCCACTTT
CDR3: CASSERSGSSPLHF

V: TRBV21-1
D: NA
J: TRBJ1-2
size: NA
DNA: TGTGCCAGCAGCGCGCGACAGGAAATAAACTATGGCTACACCTTC
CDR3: CASSARQEINYGYTF

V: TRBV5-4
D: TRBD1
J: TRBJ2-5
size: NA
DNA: TGTGCCAGCAGCATAGGACAGGGCCAAGAGACCCAGTACTTC
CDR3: CASSIGQGQETQYF

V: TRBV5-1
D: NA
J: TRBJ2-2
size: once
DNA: TGCGCCAGCAGCTCCGGGCCCTTGCCCACCGGGGAGCTGTTTTTT
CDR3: CASSSGPLPTGELFF

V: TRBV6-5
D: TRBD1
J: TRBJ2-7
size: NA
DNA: TGTGCCAGCAGCACGGGACAGGGGCACTCCTACGAGCAGTACTTC
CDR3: CASSTGQGHSYEQYF

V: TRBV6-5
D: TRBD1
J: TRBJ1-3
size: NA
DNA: TGTGCCAGCAGTCGGGACAGATCGATTGGAAACACCATATATTTT
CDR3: CASSRDRSIGNTIYF

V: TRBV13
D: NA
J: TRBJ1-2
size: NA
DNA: TGTGCCAGCAGCTTAGGCCCAGGGAACTATGGCTACACCTTC
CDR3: CASSLGPGNYGYTF

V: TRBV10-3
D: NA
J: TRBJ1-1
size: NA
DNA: TGTGCCATCAAACCACACGGATTAAACACTGAAGCTTTCTTT
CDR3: CAIKPHGLNTEAFF

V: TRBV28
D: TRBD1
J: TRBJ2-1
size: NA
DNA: TGTGCCAGCAGTTCGCGGACAGGCCCGTACAATTTGCAGTTCTTC
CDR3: CASSSRTGPYNLQFF

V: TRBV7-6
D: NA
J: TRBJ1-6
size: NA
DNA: TGTGCCAGCAGCGCACAGTCCAGGGGTGGTAATTCACCCCTCCACTTT
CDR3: CASSAQSRGGNSPLHF

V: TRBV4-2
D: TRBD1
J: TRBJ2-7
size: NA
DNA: TGTGCCAGCAGCCAAGATACAGGGGGCTACGAGCAGTACTTC
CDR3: CASSQDTGGYEQYF

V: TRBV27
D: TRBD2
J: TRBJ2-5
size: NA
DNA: TGTGCCAGCAGTTTTGGGCGGGGGGAGACCCAGTACTTC
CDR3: CASSFGRGETQYF

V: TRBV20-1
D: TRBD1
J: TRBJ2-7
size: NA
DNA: TGCAGTGCTAGTTGGACAGGGGCGGCCTACGAGCAGTACTTC
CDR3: CSASWTGAAYEQYF

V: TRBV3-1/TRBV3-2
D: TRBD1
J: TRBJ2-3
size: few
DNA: TGTGCCAGCAGCCAAGTAGCGGGACAGGGGAAGGATGATACGCAGTATTTT
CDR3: CASSQVAGQGKDDTQYF

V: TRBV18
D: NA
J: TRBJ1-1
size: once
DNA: TGTGCCAGCTCATCTGACAGTGTTAACACTGAAGCTTTCTTT
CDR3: CASSSDSVNTEAFF

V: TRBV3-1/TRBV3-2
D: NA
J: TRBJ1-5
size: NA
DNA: TGTGCCAGCAGCCAATCCTACGGGTTCGGCAATCAGCCCCAGCATTTT
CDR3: CASSQSYGFGNQPQHF

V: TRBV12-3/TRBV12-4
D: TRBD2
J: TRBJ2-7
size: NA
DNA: TGTGCCAGCAGGACAGCGGGAGTCTACGAGCAGTACTTC
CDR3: CASRTAGVYEQYF

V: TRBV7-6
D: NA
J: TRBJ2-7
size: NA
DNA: TGTGCCAGCAGCTTACAGCGCAACCCCCCACTCGAGCAGTACTTC
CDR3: CASSLQRNPPLEQYF

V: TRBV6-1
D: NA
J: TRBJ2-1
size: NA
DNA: TGTGCCAGCGCAGAAAGGCGCCACGAGCAGTTCTTC
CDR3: CASAERRHEQFF

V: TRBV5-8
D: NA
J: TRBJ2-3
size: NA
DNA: TGTGCCAGCAGCTTGGCCGCTTTTGCGGGGGATACGCAGTATTTT
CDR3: CASSLAAFAGDTQYF

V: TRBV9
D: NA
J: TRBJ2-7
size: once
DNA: TGTGCCAGCAGCGTAGTTCTAAACTCTACCTACGAGCAGTACTTC
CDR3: CASSVVLNSTYEQYF

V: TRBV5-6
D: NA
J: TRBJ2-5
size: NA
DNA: TGTGCCAGCAGCCTACCCCGCCAAGAGACCCAGTACTTC
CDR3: CASSLPRQETQYF

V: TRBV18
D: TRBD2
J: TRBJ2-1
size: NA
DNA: TGTGCCAGCTCACCACTAGCGGGATTCAATGAGCAGTTCTTC
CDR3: CASSPLAGFNEQFF